The rows below give T cell receptor beta chains drawn from one sample of a study of blood T cell repertoires in COVID-19. Method: immunoSEQ multiplex PCR; TCRdb's copy keeps in-frame clones and lacks some. The sample lists about 140,000 clones; 75% to 80% were seen once. Material for sequencing was PBMCs or T cells enriched from blood (not recorded which). Receptors were obtained from a woman in her 50s who had recovered from COVID-19. Both conserved end residues are trimmed from each CDR3. A D gene is named only where the DNA matches it firmly.

NA	TRBV15	TRBJ1-2	ATSRDAGYGYT
NA	TRBV28	TRBJ1-1	ASTSGVNTEAF
NA	TRBV5-1	TRBJ2-5	ASSFGGRQETQY
NA	TRBV6-5	TRBJ1-2	ASSYSFGGGYGYT
TRBD1	TRBV10-3	TRBJ1-2	AISGPSLTGNYGYT
NA	TRBV28	TRBJ2-2	ASSRSGNTGELF
TRBD1	TRBV2	TRBJ1-5	ASSGTGVTQPQH
TRBD1	TRBV5-6	TRBJ1-2	ASSSTGDVGYT
TRBD2	TRBV28	TRBJ2-3	ASSLGSSGPDTQY
NA	TRBV5-1	TRBJ2-1	ASSFAGAFNEQF
NA	TRBV4-1	TRBJ1-4	ASSLTTTNEKLF
TRBD1	TRBV9	TRBJ1-1	ASSAGQAFNTEAF
TRBD2	TRBV5-1	TRBJ2-5	ASSTSGRSGETQY
TRBD1	TRBV5-1	TRBJ1-3	ASSQDRGRSGNTIY
NA	TRBV5-1	TRBJ2-1	ASSFQGTLGGEQF
NA	TRBV6-2/TRBV6-3	TRBJ1-2	ASSYKEYGYT
NA	TRBV6-1	TRBJ2-7	ASSELGGALAEQY
NA	TRBV18	TRBJ2-1	ASSRWGPENNEQF
NA	TRBV29-1	TRBJ2-7	SVEVAVGGSYEQY
NA	TRBV4-2	TRBJ2-2	ASSQEVSANTGELF
NA	TRBV9	TRBJ1-2	ASSVVAGAGYGYT
TRBD2	TRBV10-1	TRBJ2-1	ASSPTSGPYNEQF
NA	TRBV5-6	TRBJ2-7	ASSLQVSAGEQY
NA	TRBV13	TRBJ1-1	ASSSGRNTEAF
TRBD2	TRBV5-1	TRBJ2-3	ASSPPGLAPTDTQY
NA	TRBV7-9	TRBJ2-7	ASSSYSGEQY
NA	TRBV4-1	TRBJ2-1	ASSQDEDFQF
NA	TRBV19	TRBJ2-6	ASSMGGVTGANVLT
NA	TRBV11-2	TRBJ1-3	ASSLFRSSGNTIY
NA	TRBV29-1	TRBJ1-1	SVGRYTEAF
NA	TRBV20-1	TRBJ1-1	SARSRDSPF
NA	TRBV14	TRBJ1-2	ASSQRGGGHVYGYT
TRBD2	TRBV3-1/TRBV3-2	TRBJ2-7	ASISSGTSGTYEQY
TRBD1	TRBV2	TRBJ1-2	ASRTGARTYGYT
NA	TRBV5-5	TRBJ1-6	ASSFARGTLDSPLH
TRBD1	TRBV19	TRBJ1-5	ASSGGQGSNQPQH
NA	TRBV5-1	TRBJ1-2	ASSPQGREGGYT
NA	TRBV11-2	TRBJ2-5	ASSFLAHGTQDQETQY
NA	TRBV4-2	TRBJ1-2	ASSQGTAYGYT
TRBD1	TRBV28	TRBJ1-1	ASIIRGTGVTEAF
NA	TRBV7-9	TRBJ2-2	ASEVGDTGELF
TRBD1	TRBV2	TRBJ2-7	ASSEFGTGTYEQY
NA	TRBV18	TRBJ1-3	ASSPGTALSGNTIY
TRBD2	TRBV10-3	TRBJ2-1	AIGRGNEQF
NA	TRBV5-8	TRBJ2-1	ASSLLPGGSSYNEQF
NA	TRBV28	TRBJ1-1	ASSLTQPMNTEAF
TRBD1	TRBV30	TRBJ1-2	AWSTDRGTGYT
NA	TRBV6-1	TRBJ1-4	ASSETGSGNEKLF